The 17 T cell receptor beta chains presented below share a single source sample, sequenced in a study of blood T cell repertoires in COVID-19. Sequenced by immunoSEQ multiplex PCR; TCRdb stores in-frame clones only, minus some. The sample lists about 210,000 clones; about nine tenths were seen once. Sequencing was carried out using peripheral blood. These receptors all stem from a woman between 35 and 50 years old with acute or convalescent COVID-19.

The chain carries TRBV7-9 and TRBJ1-2, with D unresolved. This CDR3 region has 13 residues. V dropped 5 bases and J dropped 6 bases, with 13 bases sitting between them. Germline CDR1 reads SEHNR; CDR2 reads FQNEAQ (reference sequence). The CDR3 DNA reads as TGTGCCAGCAGCCTCCTTGATCGGGATGGCTACACCTTC. Translating gives CASSLLDRDGYTF. The whole variable domain, remainder taken from reference TRBV7-9 and TRBJ1-2, is DTGVSQNPRHKITKRGQNVTFRCDPISEHNRLYWYRQTLGQGPEFLTYFQNEAQLEKSRLLSDRFSAERPKGSFSTLEIQRTEQGDSAMYLCASSLLDRDGYTFGSGTRLTVV.

J is TRBJ1-5 and V is TRBV30; 7 bases agree with TRBD1. CDR3 length: 17 residues. From germline, CDR1 is GTSNPN and CDR2 SVGIG (reference sequence). With V trimmed by 5 bases and J by 3 bases, 16 bases remained unmatched. The CDR3 spells CAWSYIGGRKDNQPQHF. The DNA of the CDR3 is TGTGCCTGGTCCTATATAGGGGGCAGGAAGGACAATCAGCCCCAGCATTTT.

V usage is TRBV3-1 (or the pseudogene TRBV3-2) and J usage is TRBJ2-1; 9 bases are shared with TRBD1. Germline trimming cut 8 bases from V and 9 bases from J; bases unmatched to any gene: 8. This CDR3 comprises 13 residues. CDR1 and CDR2 from the germline V gene are LGHDT and YNNKEL (reference sequence). CDR3 residues: CASHRDRAGEQFF. Here the CDR3 DNA reads TGTGCCAGCCACCGGGACAGGGCGGGTGAGCAGTTCTTC.

This chain connects TRBV4-1 to TRBJ1-4; D might be TRBD1 (5 bases). Germline assignment: CDR1 MGHRA and CDR2 YSYEKL. The CDR3 is made up of 16 amino acids. V dropped 0 bases and J dropped 0 bases, with 8 bases sitting between them. The CDR3 protein is CASSQDPGPTNEKLFF. In nucleotides, the CDR3 is TGCGCCAGCAGCCAAGACCCAGGGCCAACTAATGAAAAACTGTTTTTT.

This chain links TRBV10-3 with TRBJ1-6; D unclear. V was pared by 10 bases and J by 1 base, with 14 bases between. The CDR3 covers 15 residues. Germline V gene lookup returns CDR1 ENHRY and CDR2 SYGVKD. The CDR3 loop is CATTAGLSYNSPLHF. CDR3 sequence (DNA): TGTGCCACCACCGCAGGCCTTTCCTATAATTCACCCCTCCACTTT.

This rearrangement joins TRBV4-2 to TRBJ1-1, with D possibly being TRBD1 (5 bases). With 1 base removed from V and 0 bases from J, the gap between germline ends came to 15 bases. Germline-derived CDR1 and CDR2 are LGHNA and YNFKEQ. This CDR3 comprises 17 residues. CDR3: CASSQVDRTLMNTEAFF. Written as DNA, the CDR3 is TGTGCCAGCAGCCAAGTCGACAGAACACTCATGAACACTGAAGCTTTCTTT.

The J gene is TRBJ1-3, the V gene TRBV5-1; D gene ambiguous. CDR1 is SGHRS and CDR2 is YFSETQ in the germline V gene. The CDR3 consists of 16 residues. Between the trimmed V and J ends, which lost 3 bases and 0 bases, there was a span of 13 bases. The CDR3 nucleotides are TGCGCCAGCAGCTCCTCAGGCAGAAGCTCTGGAAACACCATATATTTT. It specifies CASSSSGRSSGNTIYF.

The chain combines TRBV7-2 with TRBJ1-2; 7 nucleotides match TRBD1. CDR3 length equals 15 residues. V was clipped by 1 base and J by 4 bases; unmatched bases: 6. The germline gives CDR1 SGHTA, CDR2 FQGNSA. The CDR3 loop reads CASSLGSRDSYGYTF. CDR3 sequence (DNA): TGTGCCAGCAGCTTAGGATCAAGGGACAGCTATGGCTACACCTTC.

V and J are TRBV11-2 and TRBJ1-2; 10 bases map to TRBD1. With V trimmed by 3 bases and J by 4 bases, 2 bases remained unmatched. The CDR3 is 14 residues long. Germline V CDR1 and CDR2: SGHAT, FQNNGV. For the CDR3, the DNA is TGTGCCAGCAGCTTGACAGGGGGCGGCTATGGCTACACCTTC. Translating gives CASSLTGGGYGYTF. The full variable domain, with the rest looked up from reference TRBV11-2 and TRBJ1-2, is EAGVAQSPRYKIIEKRQSVAFWCNPISGHATLYWYQQILGQGPKLLIQFQNNGVVDDSQLPKDRFSAERLKGVDSTLKIQPAKLEDSAVYLCASSLTGGGYGYTFGSGTRLTVV.

The chain combines TRBV5-1 with TRBJ1-1; TRBD1 agrees at 9 bases. Germline V CDR1 and CDR2: SGHRS, YFSETQ. V lost 1 base and J lost 4; bases outside the gene matches: 5. CDR3 length equals 15 residues. CDR3 in amino acids: CASSLNTGGRTEAFF. DNA for the CDR3: TGCGCCAGCAGCTTGAACACAGGGGGCCGCACTGAAGCTTTCTTT.

The chain carries TRBV7-2 and TRBJ2-3, with no clear D. The CDR3 length is 13 residues. The germline gives CDR1 SGHTA, CDR2 FQGNSA. The ends were cut back, 1 base at V and 4 bases at J, with 6 bases in the middle. The CDR3 DNA follows: TGTGCCAGCAGCTTAGATCGGTCAGATACGCAGTATTTT. Its translation: CASSLDRSDTQYF.

The chain is built from TRBV12-3 or TRBV12-4 and TRBJ2-5; the D gene is possibly TRBD1 (5 bases). The CDR3 has 13 amino acids. V was pared by 8 bases and J by 9 bases, with 19 bases between. CDR3 coding DNA: TGTGCCAGCCTCCCAGGACATGGTAAGGCCCAGTACTTC. Protein: CASLPGHGKAQYF.

This rearrangement joins TRBV2 to TRBJ1-6, with TRBD1 matching over 9 bases. With 4 bases clipped from V and 9 bases from J, the junction kept 7 bases outside the gene matches. Germline V lookup: CDR1 SNHLY, CDR2 FYNNEI. The CDR3 has 15 amino acids. This CDR3 is CASSGRQGGSSPLHF. As DNA, the CDR3 is TGTGCCAGCAGTGGACGACAGGGGGGGAGTTCACCCCTCCACTTT.

This clone was seen more than once but under ten times. The J gene is TRBJ1-1, the V gene TRBV10-3, with D maybe TRBD1 (6 bases). Per the germline V gene, CDR1 is ENHRY and CDR2 is SYGVKD. This CDR3 spans 13 amino acids. Trimming cost V 4 bases and J 6 bases, with 12 bases left between them. DNA of the CDR3: TGTGCCATCAGTGCAAACAGGGTTCCTGAAGCTTTCTTT. It codes for CAISANRVPEAFF.

The chain couples TRBV28 to TRBJ1-1; TRBD1 matches 8 bases. Germline CDR1 is MDHEN and CDR2 is SYDVKM. The CDR3 spans 15 residues. In nucleotides, the CDR3 is TGTGTCGCAGGGGGCGTAGGTAATATGAACACTGAAGCTTTCTTT. Protein sequence: CVAGGVGNMNTEAFF.

This clone occurred a few times. The rearrangement uses TRBV3-1 (or the pseudogene TRBV3-2) and TRBJ1-6, with 10 bases identical to TRBD1. This CDR3 spans 15 amino acids. V dropped 4 bases and J dropped 10; count of bases not matched to a gene: 7. CDR1 is LGHDT, CDR2 YNNKEL, per germline (reference sequence). CDR3 DNA sequence: TGTGCCAGCAGCCCCCGGGACAGGGGAAAGTCACCCCTCCACTTT. Protein sequence: CASSPRDRGKSPLHF.

The count of this clone is one. The chain has TRBV2 and TRBJ2-7, with 7 bases that match TRBD2. Looked up from germline, CDR1 is SNHLY and CDR2 is FYNNEI. The length of the CDR3 is 15 residues. The J segment lost 4 bases and the V segment lost 4 bases, leaving 10 bases of the junction unmatched. CDR3 nucleotide sequence: TGTGCCAGCAGTGCCCGCAGACTAGCCGGATACGAGCAGTACGTC. Its protein is CASSARRLAGYEQYV.